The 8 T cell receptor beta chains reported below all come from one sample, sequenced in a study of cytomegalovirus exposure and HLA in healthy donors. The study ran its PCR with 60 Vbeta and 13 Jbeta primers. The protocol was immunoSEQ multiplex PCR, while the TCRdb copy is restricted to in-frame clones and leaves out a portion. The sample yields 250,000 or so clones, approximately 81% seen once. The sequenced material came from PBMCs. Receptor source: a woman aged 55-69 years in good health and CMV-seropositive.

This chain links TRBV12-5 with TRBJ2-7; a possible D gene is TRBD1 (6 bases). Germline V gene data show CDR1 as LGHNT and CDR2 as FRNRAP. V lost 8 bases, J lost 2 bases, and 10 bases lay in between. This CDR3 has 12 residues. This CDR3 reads CASHGQTYEQYF. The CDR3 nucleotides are TGTGCTAGTCATGGACAGACCTACGAGCAGTACTTC.

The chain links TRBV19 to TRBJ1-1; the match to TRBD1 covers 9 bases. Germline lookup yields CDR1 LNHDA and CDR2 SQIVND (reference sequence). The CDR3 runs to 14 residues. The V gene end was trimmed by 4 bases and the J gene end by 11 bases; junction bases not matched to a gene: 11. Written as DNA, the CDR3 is TGTGCCAGTAGTAATGGGGACAGGGCATCTAAGGCTTTCTTT. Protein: CASSNGDRASKAFF. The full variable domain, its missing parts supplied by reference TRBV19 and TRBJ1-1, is DGGITQSPKYLFRKEGQNVTLSCEQNLNHDAMYWYRQDPGQGLRLIYYSQIVNDFQKGDIAEGYSVSREKKESFPLTVTSAQKNPTAFYLCASSNGDRASKAFFGQGTRLTVV.

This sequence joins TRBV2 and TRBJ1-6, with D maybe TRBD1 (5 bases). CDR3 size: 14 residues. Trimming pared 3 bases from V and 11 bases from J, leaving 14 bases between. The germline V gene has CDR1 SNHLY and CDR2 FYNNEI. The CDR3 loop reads CASSDGGNITPLHF. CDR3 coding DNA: TGTGCCAGCAGTGATGGGGGGAACATTACACCCCTCCACTTT. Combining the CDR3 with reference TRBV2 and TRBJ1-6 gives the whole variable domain EPEVTQTPSHQVTQMGQEVILRCVPISNHLYFYWYRQILGQKVEFLVSFYNNEISEKSEIFDDQFSVERPDGSNFTLKIRSTKLEDSAMYFCASSDGGNITPLHFGNGTRLTVT.

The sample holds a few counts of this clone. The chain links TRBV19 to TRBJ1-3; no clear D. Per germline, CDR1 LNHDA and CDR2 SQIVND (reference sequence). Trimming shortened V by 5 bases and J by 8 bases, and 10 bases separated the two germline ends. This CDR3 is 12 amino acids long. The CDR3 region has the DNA TGTGCCAGTAGTCTCGTCTCGGACACCATATATTTT. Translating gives CASSLVSDTIYF. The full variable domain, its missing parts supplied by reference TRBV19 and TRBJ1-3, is DGGITQSPKYLFRKEGQNVTLSCEQNLNHDAMYWYRQDPGQGLRLIYYSQIVNDFQKGDIAEGYSVSREKKESFPLTVTSAQKNPTAFYLCASSLVSDTIYFGEGSWLTVV.

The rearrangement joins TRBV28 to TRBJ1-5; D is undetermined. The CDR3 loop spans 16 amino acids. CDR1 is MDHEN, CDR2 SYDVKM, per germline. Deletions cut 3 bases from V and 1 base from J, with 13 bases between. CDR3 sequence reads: CASSFGKYSSNQPQHF. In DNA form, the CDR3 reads TGTGCCAGCAGTTTCGGGAAGTATAGCAGCAATCAGCCCCAGCATTTT.

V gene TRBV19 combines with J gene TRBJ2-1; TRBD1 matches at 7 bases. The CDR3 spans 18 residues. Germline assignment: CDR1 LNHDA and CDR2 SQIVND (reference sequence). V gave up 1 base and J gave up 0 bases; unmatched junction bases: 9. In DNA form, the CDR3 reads TGTGCCAGTAGTATAGGGACAGGCAAACTGAGCTCCTACAATGAGCAGTTCTTC. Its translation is CASSIGTGKLSSYNEQFF.

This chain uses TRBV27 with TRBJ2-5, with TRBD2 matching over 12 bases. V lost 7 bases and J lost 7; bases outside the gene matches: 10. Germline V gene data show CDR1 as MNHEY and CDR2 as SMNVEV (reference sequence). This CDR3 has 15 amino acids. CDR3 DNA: TGTGCCAGCACCTCTCTAGCGGGAGGGCCGGGGACCCAGTACTTC. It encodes CASTSLAGGPGTQYF.

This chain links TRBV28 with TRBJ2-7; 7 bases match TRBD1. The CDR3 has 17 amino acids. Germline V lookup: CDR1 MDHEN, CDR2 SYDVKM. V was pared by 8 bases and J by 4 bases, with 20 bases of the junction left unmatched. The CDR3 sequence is CASLGLYRDSEGYEQYF. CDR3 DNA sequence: TGTGCCAGCCTCGGCTTGTACCGGGACAGCGAGGGATACGAGCAGTACTTC.